This section outlines one T cell receptor beta chain sequence together with its context. Its antigen is not known. Here immunoSEQ multiplex PCR was the method, and the copy in TCRdb shows in-frame clones only, minus some. The table includes about 35,000 clones, about four fifths detected once. Autoimmune disease history or systemic immunosuppression led to patients being barred. This sample stems from a study of OX40 agonist ivuxolimab in advanced cancers. Study results and limitations: Researchers did not establish what antigens the expanded peripheral T cells target. The average count of expanded clones was higher among CD8+ T cells than among CD4+. Clonal expansion by week 6 occurred in CD4+ and CD8+ blood T cells (at 0.1 to 3.0 mg/kg).

The receptor's source is an adult with an advanced solid tumor such as melanoma, head and neck, liver or kidney cancer. Specimen: CD4+ or CD8+ T cells sorted from blood, collected in a trial of the OX40 agonist ivuxolimab.

CDR3 amino acids: CASSVARDGGYEQYF. The DNA of the CDR3 is TGTGCCAGCAGCGTAGCCCGGGACGGTGGCTACGAGCAGTACTTC. This chain links TRBV9 with TRBJ2-7; D tentatively reads TRBD1 or TRBD2 (5 bases each). The CDR3 loop spans 15 amino acids. Looked up from germline, CDR1 is SGDLS and CDR2 is YYNGEE. The V end was cut by 0 bases, the J end by 3 bases, with 13 bases between.